The clone carrying this T cell receptor beta chain was counted many times. The ends lost 5 bases at V and 0 bases at J; junction bases unmatched: 7. Germline CDR1 and CDR2: MDHEN and SYDVKM. This CDR3 spans 16 amino acids. TCR beta CDR3 regions were amplified from RNA transcripts. The HTBI set primed first-round TCR CDR3 RT-PCR. TCRdb called the multiplex PCR reads again in MiXCR, with one record for every CDR3 protein. The table shows about 350,000 distinct CDR3 sequences, with roughly 15% occurring only once. This specimen belongs to a study of T cells in Graves' hyperthyroidism and ophthalmopathy. On the study more broadly: Peripheral blood samples were taken at initial diagnosis, prior to any treatment.

A Clinical Activity Score of at least 3, a NOSPECS grade of at least 4 and a duration under 3 months were recorded in the ophthalmopathy patients. Uncontrolled infection, other autoimmune disease, pregnancy or lactation excluded patients. The source of the PBMCs was about 10 ml of fresh peripheral blood. The sequencing input was blood. The rearrangement links TRBV28 to TRBJ2-1; 7 bases are a match to TRBD1. The sequence was collected from a woman aged 55-75 years with Graves' ophthalmopathy. CDR3 in DNA: TGTGCCAGCAGTCCCACAGGGGCTAGCTCCTACAATGAGCAGTTCTTC. Protein product: CASSPTGASSYNEQFF.